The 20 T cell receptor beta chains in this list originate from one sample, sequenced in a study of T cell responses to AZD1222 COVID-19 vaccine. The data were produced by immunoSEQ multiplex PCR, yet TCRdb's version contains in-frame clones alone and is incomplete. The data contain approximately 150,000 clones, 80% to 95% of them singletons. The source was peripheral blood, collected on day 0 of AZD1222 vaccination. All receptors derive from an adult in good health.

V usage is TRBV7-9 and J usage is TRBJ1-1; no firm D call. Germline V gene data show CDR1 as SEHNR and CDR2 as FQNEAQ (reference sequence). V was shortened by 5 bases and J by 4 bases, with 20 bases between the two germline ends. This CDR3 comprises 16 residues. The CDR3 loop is CASSPRGDSVGTEAFF. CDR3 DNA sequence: TGTGCCAGCAGCCCTCGCGGGGATTCAGTTGGCACTGAAGCTTTCTTT.

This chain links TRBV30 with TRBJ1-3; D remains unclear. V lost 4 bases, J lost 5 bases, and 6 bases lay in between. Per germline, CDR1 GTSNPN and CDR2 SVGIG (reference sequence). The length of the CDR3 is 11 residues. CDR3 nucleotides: TGTGCCTGGACCTTAAGAAACACCATATATTTT. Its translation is CAWTLRNTIYF.

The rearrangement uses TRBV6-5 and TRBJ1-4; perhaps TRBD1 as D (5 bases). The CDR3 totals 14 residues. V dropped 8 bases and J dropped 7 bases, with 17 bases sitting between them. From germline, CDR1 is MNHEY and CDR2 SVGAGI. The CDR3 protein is CASLFGGASEKLFF. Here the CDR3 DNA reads TGTGCCAGCCTGTTTGGTGGGGCCTCTGAAAAACTGTTTTTT.

CDR3 amino acids: CASRDSNSPLHF. In nucleotides, the CDR3 is TGTGCCAGCAGGGACAGTAATTCACCCCTCCACTTT. The chain employs TRBV3-1 (or the pseudogene TRBV3-2) and TRBJ1-6; the D gene is possibly TRBD1 (6 bases). The germline gives CDR1 LGHDT, CDR2 YNNKEL (reference sequence). The V and J ends lost 6 bases and 6 bases respectively, with 6 bases between them. The CDR3 totals 12 residues.

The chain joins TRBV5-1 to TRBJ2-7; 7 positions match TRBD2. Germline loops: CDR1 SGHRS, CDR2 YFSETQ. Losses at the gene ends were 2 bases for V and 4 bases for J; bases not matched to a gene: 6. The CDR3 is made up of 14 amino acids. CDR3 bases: TGCGCCAGCAGCTTCGCGGGAGAGGCTTACGAGCAGTACTTC. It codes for CASSFAGEAYEQYF.

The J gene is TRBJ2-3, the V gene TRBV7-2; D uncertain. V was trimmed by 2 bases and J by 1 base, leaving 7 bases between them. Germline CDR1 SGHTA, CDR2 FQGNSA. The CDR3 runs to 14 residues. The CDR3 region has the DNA TGTGCCAGCAGCTTAAGTGAGGGCACAGATACGCAGTATTTT. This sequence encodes CASSLSEGTDTQYF.

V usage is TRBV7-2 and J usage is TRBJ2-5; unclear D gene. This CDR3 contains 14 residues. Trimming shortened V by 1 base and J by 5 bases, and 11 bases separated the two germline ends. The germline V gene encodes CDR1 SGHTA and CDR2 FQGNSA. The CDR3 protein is CASSLVGFRETQYF. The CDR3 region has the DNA TGTGCCAGCAGCTTAGTCGGCTTTAGGGAGACCCAGTACTTC.

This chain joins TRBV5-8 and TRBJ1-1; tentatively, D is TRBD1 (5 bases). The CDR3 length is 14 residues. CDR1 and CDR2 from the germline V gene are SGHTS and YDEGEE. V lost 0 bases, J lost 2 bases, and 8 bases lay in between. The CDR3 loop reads CASSLDRINTEAFF. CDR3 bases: TGTGCCAGCAGCTTGGACAGGATTAACACTGAAGCTTTCTTT.

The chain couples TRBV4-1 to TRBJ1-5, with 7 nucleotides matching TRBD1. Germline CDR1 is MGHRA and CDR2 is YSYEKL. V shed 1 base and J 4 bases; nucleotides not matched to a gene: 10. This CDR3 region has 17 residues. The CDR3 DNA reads TGCGCCAGCAGCCAAGGGTTACAGGGGAGTAGGAATCAGCCCCAGCATTTT. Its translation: CASSQGLQGSRNQPQHF.

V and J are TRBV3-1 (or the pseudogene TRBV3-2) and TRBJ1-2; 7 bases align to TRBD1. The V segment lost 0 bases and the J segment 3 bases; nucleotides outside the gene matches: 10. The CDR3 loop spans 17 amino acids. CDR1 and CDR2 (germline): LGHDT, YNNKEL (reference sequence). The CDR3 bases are TGTGCCAGCAGCCAAGATACGACAGGGTGGCTGCACTATGGCTACACCTTC. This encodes CASSQDTTGWLHYGYTF.

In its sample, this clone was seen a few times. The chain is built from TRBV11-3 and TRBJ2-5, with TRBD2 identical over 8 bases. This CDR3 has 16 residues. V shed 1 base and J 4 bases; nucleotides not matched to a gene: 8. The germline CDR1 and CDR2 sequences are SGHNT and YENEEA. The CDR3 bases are TGTGCCAGCAGCTTAGGAGCAGCGGGGGCAGGAGAGACCCAGTACTTC. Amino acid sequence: CASSLGAAGAGETQYF. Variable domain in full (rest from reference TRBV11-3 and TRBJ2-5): EAGVVQSPRYKIIEKKQPVAFWCNPISGHNTLYWYLQNLGQGPELLIRYENEEAVDDSQLPKDRFSAERLKGVDSTLKIQPAELGDSAVYLCASSLGAAGAGETQYFGPGTRLLVL.

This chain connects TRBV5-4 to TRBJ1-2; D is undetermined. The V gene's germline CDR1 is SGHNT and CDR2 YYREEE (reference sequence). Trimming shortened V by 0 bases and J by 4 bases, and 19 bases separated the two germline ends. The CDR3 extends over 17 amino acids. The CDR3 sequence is CASSLVGRSPSPYGYTF. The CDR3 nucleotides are TGTGCCAGCAGCTTGGTGGGCAGGTCCCCCTCTCCCTATGGCTACACCTTC.

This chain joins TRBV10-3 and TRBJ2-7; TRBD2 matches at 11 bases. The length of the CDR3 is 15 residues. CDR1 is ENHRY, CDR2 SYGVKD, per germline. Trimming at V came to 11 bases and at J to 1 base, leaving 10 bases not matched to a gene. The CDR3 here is CAAHPTSGSSYEQYF. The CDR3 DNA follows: TGTGCCGCGCACCCTACTAGCGGGAGTTCCTACGAGCAGTACTTC.

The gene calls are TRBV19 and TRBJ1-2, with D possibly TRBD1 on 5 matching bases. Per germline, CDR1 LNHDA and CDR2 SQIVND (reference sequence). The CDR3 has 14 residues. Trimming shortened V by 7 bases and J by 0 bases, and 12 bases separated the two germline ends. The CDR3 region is CASTRDGSNYGYTF. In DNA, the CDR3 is TGTGCCAGTACCCGGGACGGATCTAACTATGGCTACACCTTC.

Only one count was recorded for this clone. In DNA, the CDR3 is TGCGCCAGCAGCCAAGATAGGACTAGCGGGAGGGAGGGCGTCTCCTACGAGCAGTACTTC. This translates into CASSQDRTSGREGVSYEQYF. J is TRBJ2-7 and V is TRBV4-1, with TRBD2 matching over 15 bases. Germline values: CDR1 MGHRA, CDR2 YSYEKL. The trim removed 0 bases at V and 0 bases at J, leaving 9 bases unmatched. This CDR3 has 20 amino acids.

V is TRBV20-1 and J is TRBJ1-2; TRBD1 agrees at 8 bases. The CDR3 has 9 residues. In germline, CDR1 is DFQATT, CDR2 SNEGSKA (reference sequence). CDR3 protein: CRTGAGYTF. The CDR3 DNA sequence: TGCAGGACAGGGGCCGGCTACACCTTC.

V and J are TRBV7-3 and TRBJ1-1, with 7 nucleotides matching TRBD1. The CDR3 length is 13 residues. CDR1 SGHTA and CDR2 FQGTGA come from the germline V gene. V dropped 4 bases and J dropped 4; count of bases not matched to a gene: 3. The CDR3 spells CASSWDSGTEAFF. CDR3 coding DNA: TGTGCCAGCAGCTGGGACAGTGGCACTGAAGCTTTCTTT.

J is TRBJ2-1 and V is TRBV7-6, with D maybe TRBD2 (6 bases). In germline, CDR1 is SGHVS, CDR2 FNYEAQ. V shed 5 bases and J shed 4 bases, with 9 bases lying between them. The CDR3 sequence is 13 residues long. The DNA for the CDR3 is TGTGCCAGCAGCCGACTAGGATACAATGAGCAGTTCTTC. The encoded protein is CASSRLGYNEQFF.

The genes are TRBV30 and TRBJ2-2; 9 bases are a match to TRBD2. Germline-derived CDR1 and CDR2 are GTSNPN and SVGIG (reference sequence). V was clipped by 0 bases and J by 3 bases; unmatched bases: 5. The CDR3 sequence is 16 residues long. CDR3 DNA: TGTGCCTGGAGTGTACCCGAGCGGGGGGACACCGGGGAGCTGTTTTTT. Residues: CAWSVPERGDTGELFF. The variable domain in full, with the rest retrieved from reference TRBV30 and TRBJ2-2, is SQTIHQWPATLVQPVGSPLSLECTVEGTSNPNLYWYRQAAGRGLQLLFYSVGIGQISSEVPQNLSASRPQDRQFILSSKKLLLSDSGFYLCAWSVPERGDTGELFFGEGSRLTVL.

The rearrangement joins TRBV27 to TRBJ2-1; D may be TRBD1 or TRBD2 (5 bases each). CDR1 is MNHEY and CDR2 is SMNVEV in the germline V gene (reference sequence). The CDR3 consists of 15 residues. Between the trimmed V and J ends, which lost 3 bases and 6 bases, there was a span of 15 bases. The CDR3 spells CASSFGGRGVNEQFF. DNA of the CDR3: TGTGCCAGCAGTTTTGGAGGACGGGGCGTCAATGAGCAGTTCTTC.